This entry describes one T cell receptor beta chain. An end of the junction does not agree with germline; a read error may underlie this. This record comes from a study of T cells in Graves' hyperthyroidism and ophthalmopathy. Criteria for exclusion of patients were uncontrolled infection, other autoimmune disease, pregnancy or lactation. The diagnostic basis comprised clinical symptoms, serum thyroxine and TRAb, thyroid ultrasound and orbital computed tomography. CDR1 DFQATT and CDR2 SNEGSKA come from the germline V gene (reference sequence). The CDR3 totals 11 residues. TCR beta CDR3 regions were amplified from RNA. The HTBI primer set served for first-round RT-PCR of the TCR CDR3. TCRdb fed the multiplex PCR reads into MiXCR, producing one record per CDR3 protein. The table shows some 300,000 distinct CDR3 sequences, with roughly 19% occurring only once.

The sequence was obtained from a man in his fifties or sixties with Graves' ophthalmopathy. This chain links TRBV20-1 with TRBJ1-2, with D maybe TRBD1 (6 bases). Sequencing input: blood. The CDR3 sequence: CSSWGAYGYTF. In DNA form, the CDR3 reads TGTTCCTCTTGGGGGGCCTATGGCTACACCTTC.